A selection of T cell receptor beta chains follows, all from one sample in a study of blood T cell repertoires in COVID-19. TCRdb keeps only in-frame clones here, not all; method: immunoSEQ multiplex PCR. Among approximately 230,000 clones, 80% to 90% were seen once, and the ten largest hold about 5.7%. The sequencing sample was made of peripheral blood. The origin of the receptors is a man at least 80 years old with acute or convalescent COVID-19. Both conserved end residues are part of each CDR3. A D gene is named only where the DNA matches it firmly.

CDR3aa	CDR3nt	d_gene	len	v_gene	j_gene
CASSPGEPTDTQYF	TGCGCCAGCAGCCCCGGGGAACCCACAGATACGCAGTATTTT	.	14	TRBV4-1	TRBJ2-3
CAWGFAGGQETQYF	TGTGCCTGGGGATTTGCGGGGGGACAAGAGACCCAGTACTTC	TRBD2	14	TRBV30	TRBJ2-5
CASSPSSGTGGGGYTF	TGTGCCAGCAGCCCCTCTTCCGGGACAGGGGGTGGTGGCTACACCTTC	TRBD1	16	TRBV7-6	TRBJ1-2
CASRRTEIQAFF	TGTGCCAGCAGGCGGACAGAAATTCAAGCTTTCTTT	.	12	TRBV2	TRBJ1-1
CASSYPDRGREKLFF	TGTGCCAGCAGTTACCCCGACAGGGGGCGGGAAAAACTGTTTTTT	TRBD1	15	TRBV6-6	TRBJ1-4
CASSRGTANTEAFF	TGTGCCAGCAGCCGCGGGACAGCGAACACTGAAGCTTTCTTT	TRBD1	14	TRBV5-8	TRBJ1-1
CASQQGADKNIQYF	TGTGCCAGTCAGCAGGGGGCGGACAAAAACATTCAGTACTTC	TRBD1	14	TRBV19	TRBJ2-4
CASSHPTGRNTEAFF	TGTGCCAGCAGCCACCCGACAGGGAGGAACACTGAAGCTTTCTTT	TRBD1	15	TRBV14	TRBJ1-1
CASSSLGLGLDTQYF	TGTGCCAGCAGTTCCCTGGGACTAGGCTTGGATACGCAGTATTTT	TRBD2	15	TRBV28	TRBJ2-3
CASSKVLAGGQETQYF	TGTGCCAGTAGTAAAGTACTAGCGGGGGGCCAAGAGACCCAGTACTTC	TRBD2	16	TRBV19	TRBJ2-5